The 20 T cell receptor beta chains below all came from one sample that was sequenced in a study of beta chain features in type 1 diabetes (dated by TCRdb to 2017 to 2018). Library prep was done by the immunoSEQ multiplex PCR assay. The entire amount of isolated RNA was reverse transcribed using the High Capacity cDNA Reverse Transcription Kit, so the sequenced TCRB transcripts were expressed ones. TCRdb took this table from immuneACCESS and kept in-frame rearrangements with V and J called. Such tables lack part of the clones; where checked against another copy, unresolved V genes explain under half of the gap, and the rest is unexplained. A total of about 110,000 clones appear in this sample, roughly 40% of them only once. The ten largest clones capture 0.065% of the sample. The sequenced material came from stem cell memory CD4+ T cells from blood. Reading the label with the study, this specimen's cell subset or site is: stem cell-like memory CD4+ T cells. Receptors were obtained from a woman younger than 35 in good health.

The chain joins TRBV28 to TRBJ2-7; 8 bases are a match to TRBD2. This CDR3 contains 17 residues. The germline gives CDR1 MDHEN, CDR2 SYDVKM. V gave up 2 bases and J gave up 3 bases; unmatched junction bases: 12. CDR3 DNA sequence: TGTGCCAGCAGTTTACCCCGGGGGAGCGGGAGTGTCTACGAGCAGTACTTC. Protein sequence: CASSLPRGSGSVYEQYF.

There are a few counts of this clone. This chain joins TRBV7-2 and TRBJ1-2, with TRBD1 as a possible D gene (5 bases). Germline CDR1 SGHTA, CDR2 FQGNSA. The ends were cut back, 4 bases at V and 4 bases at J, with 19 bases in the middle. The CDR3 loop spans 16 amino acids. CDR3 region: CASSSPSRQLIYGYTF. The DNA for the CDR3 is TGTGCCAGCAGCTCACCCTCTCGACAGCTAATCTATGGCTACACCTTC.

This sequence joins TRBV4-3 and TRBJ2-7, with D unresolved. V was trimmed by 0 bases and J by 3 bases, leaving 6 bases between them. CDR1 is LGHNA and CDR2 is YSLEER in the germline V gene. The CDR3 is 13 amino acids. CDR3 bases: TGCGCCAGCAGCCAAGAATTGAGCTACGAGCAGTACTTC. Protein sequence: CASSQELSYEQYF.

The chain is built from TRBV18 and TRBJ2-7, with 13 bases fitting TRBD2. Germline values: CDR1 KGHSH, CDR2 LQKENI. This CDR3 is built from 17 residues. After removal of 3 bases from V and 2 bases from J, the junction contained 7 bases not matched to a gene. CDR3 sequence: CASSPLPGTSGTYEQYF. The CDR3 nucleotides are TGTGCCAGCTCACCCCTGCCCGGGACTAGCGGGACCTACGAGCAGTACTTC.

The chain employs TRBV18 and TRBJ2-2; 7 bases map to TRBD2. The CDR3 runs 17 residues. V lost 3 bases to trimming and J lost 1 base; unmatched junction nucleotides: 8. Germline V gene lookup returns CDR1 KGHSH and CDR2 LQKENI. This chain's CDR3 is CASSPFGLGQNTGELFF. In DNA form, the CDR3 reads TGTGCCAGCTCACCGTTCGGACTAGGACAGAACACCGGGGAGCTGTTTTTT.

This clone was counted only a few times. V usage is TRBV7-2 and J usage is TRBJ2-7, with 10 bases lining up with TRBD1. CDR3 length: 15 amino acids. V was pared by 4 bases and J by 7 bases, with 10 bases of the junction left unmatched. Germline V gene sequence: CDR1 SGHTA, CDR2 FQGNSA. In DNA form, the CDR3 reads TGTGCCAGCAGCTGGAGGGGGACAGGGGCCTCTGAGCAGTACTTC. Translated: CASSWRGTGASEQYF.

This clone was seen only a few times. The V call is TRBV25-1, the J call TRBJ1-1, with unresolved D. Trimming removed 6 bases from V and 9 bases from J, with 11 bases in between. The CDR3 extends over 11 amino acids. Germline V CDR1 and CDR2: MGHDK, SYGVNS. CDR3 protein: CASRQRDQAFF. The CDR3 DNA is TGTGCCAGCAGGCAGCGGGATCAAGCTTTCTTT.

This clone was observed once. The rearrangement joins TRBV27 to TRBJ1-5; TRBD1 matches at 9 bases. The CDR3 is 16 amino acids. CDR1 MNHEY and CDR2 SMNVEV come from the germline V gene (reference sequence). Trimming cost V 8 bases and J 0 bases; bases outside gene matches: 8. CDR3 sequence reads: CASRRGTGYSNQPQHF. The CDR3, as DNA: TGTGCCAGCCGTCGGGGGACAGGGTATAGCAATCAGCCCCAGCATTTT.

The table lists this clone with a few counts. This chain joins TRBV28 and TRBJ1-2; D is uncertain. Trimming removed 9 bases from V and 4 bases from J, with 18 bases in between. This CDR3 comprises 14 residues. Germline-derived CDR1 and CDR2 are MDHEN and SYDVKM. The CDR3 nucleotides read TGTGCCAGTTTACCAGGATCGATGAGCTATGGCTACACCTTC. It encodes CASLPGSMSYGYTF.

This clone has only a few counts. The V call is TRBV29-1, the J call TRBJ2-7, with 12 positions matching TRBD1. Per germline, CDR1 SQVTM and CDR2 ANQGSEA. The V gene end was trimmed by 6 bases and the J gene end by 5 bases; junction bases not matched to a gene: 8. The CDR3 has 14 residues. CDR3 loop: CSVGGQGALNEQYF. The CDR3 DNA sequence: TGCAGCGTGGGGGGACAGGGGGCGCTCAACGAGCAGTACTTC.

This clone was recorded a few times. The rearrangement uses TRBV29-1 and TRBJ2-7; 9 bases match TRBD1. The CDR3 has 18 residues. Germline V gene lookup returns CDR1 SQVTM and CDR2 ANQGSEA. With 3 bases clipped from V and 5 bases from J, the junction kept 20 bases outside the gene matches. The CDR3 region is CSVEGGQGNQGPDDEQYF. The CDR3 coding sequence is TGCAGCGTTGAGGGGGGACAGGGCAATCAGGGCCCCGATGACGAGCAGTACTTC.

The chain recombines TRBV29-1 with TRBJ1-1; 7 nucleotides align to TRBD1. This CDR3 is 14 amino acids long. Germline CDR1 is SQVTM and CDR2 is ANQGSEA. The V and J ends lost 6 bases and 5 bases, in that order; junction bases with no gene match: 12. The CDR3 here is CSVLRGVGVTEAFF. In DNA, the CDR3 is TGCAGCGTCCTCAGGGGGGTAGGGGTTACTGAAGCTTTCTTT.

This clone appeared a few times. The V call is TRBV5-4, the J call TRBJ1-1; no clear D. Trimming shortened V by 0 bases and J by 6 bases, and 6 bases separated the two germline ends. In germline, CDR1 is SGHNT, CDR2 YYREEE (reference sequence). This CDR3 is built from 12 residues. The CDR3 sequence is CASSLATAEAFF. The CDR3 coding sequence is TGTGCCAGCAGCTTGGCCACGGCTGAAGCTTTCTTT.

This clone was picked up a small number of times. CDR3 DNA sequence: TGTGCCAGCAGTACACCGGGACAGGGACGAAAACTGTTTTTT. Translating it yields CASSTPGQGRKLFF. This sequence joins TRBV28 and TRBJ1-4, with TRBD1 matching over 9 bases. Looked up from germline, CDR1 is MDHEN and CDR2 is SYDVKM. V was pared by 5 bases and J by 10 bases, with 8 bases of the junction left unmatched. This CDR3 is 14 amino acids long.

There are a few counts of this clone. The chain couples TRBV5-1 to TRBJ2-1, with TRBD2 matching over 16 bases. V was clipped by 3 bases and J by 6 bases; unmatched bases: 3. The CDR3 has 16 amino acids. Germline-derived CDR1 and CDR2 are SGHRS and YFSETQ. CDR3 in amino acids: CASSWGTSGRANEQFF. The DNA of the CDR3 is TGCGCCAGCAGCTGGGGGACTAGCGGGAGGGCCAATGAGCAGTTCTTC.

This clone was seen only a few times. The CDR3 region has the DNA TGTGCCAGCTCACCTACGTACAGGGGCGTCACTGAAGCTTTCTTT. Protein: CASSPTYRGVTEAFF. The V and J genes are TRBV18 and TRBJ1-1, with TRBD1 matching over 7 bases. The germline V gene encodes CDR1 KGHSH and CDR2 LQKENI. J was trimmed by 4 bases and V by 3 bases; bases with no gene match: 8. This CDR3 is built from 15 residues.

V gene TRBV4-2 combines with J gene TRBJ2-1; the match to TRBD2 covers 11 bases. The CDR3 is 17 residues long. Germline V gives CDR1 LGHNA, CDR2 YNFKEQ. J gave up 0 bases and V 6 bases, and 7 bases lay outside the gene matches. CDR3 region: CASRGLADTSSYNEQFF. The CDR3 coding sequence is TGTGCCAGCAGGGGACTAGCGGATACTAGCTCCTACAATGAGCAGTTCTTC.

This rearrangement joins TRBV5-1 to TRBJ2-5, with 8 bases aligning to TRBD1. Looked up from germline, CDR1 is SGHRS and CDR2 is YFSETQ. The length of the CDR3 is 14 residues. Trimming at V came to 4 bases and at J to 5 bases, leaving 7 bases not matched to a gene. CDR3 loop: CASSPRGRRETQYF. For the CDR3, the DNA is TGCGCCAGCAGCCCCAGGGGGCGCCGGGAGACCCAGTACTTC.

The V and J genes are TRBV28 and TRBJ1-1, with a tentative D call TRBD1 (6 bases). Germline V gene data show CDR1 as MDHEN and CDR2 as SYDVKM. This CDR3 has 14 residues. Trimming took off 8 bases at V and 4 bases at J, with 17 bases between the two ends. The CDR3 DNA reads TGTGCCAGCTCCTCTACGACAGGAGGCACTGAAGCTTTCTTT. This gives the protein CASSSTTGGTEAFF.

The CDR3 DNA reads as TGTGCCAGCAGTTACCCCCCTGGGGCGGGAGGGGGGAACAATGAGCAGTTCTTC. Protein: CASSYPPGAGGGNNEQFF. The V gene is TRBV28, the J gene TRBJ2-1; 9 bases line up with TRBD2. The junction had 15 bases not matched to a gene; V was cut back by 4 bases and J by 5 bases. CDR1 and CDR2 (germline): MDHEN, SYDVKM. The CDR3 spans 18 residues.